The 2 T cell receptor beta chains listed next were all sequenced from one sample in a study of T cells in Graves' hyperthyroidism and ophthalmopathy. Using RNA transcripts as the source, TCR beta CDR3 regions were amplified. A first-round RT-PCR of the TCR CDR3 used the HTBI primer set. TCRdb re-called the multiplex PCR reads with MiXCR, one entry per CDR3 protein. The sample lists approximately 690,000 distinct CDR3 sequences; about a fifth were seen once. The specimen was blood. The receptor set was obtained from a man aged 30 to 45 with Graves' ophthalmopathy.

This clonotype was recorded a few times. This chain links TRBV28 with TRBJ1-2; 7 nucleotides line up with TRBD1. V trimming: 4 bases; J trimming: 1 base; junction bases outside the gene matches: 18. This CDR3 contains 19 residues. Looked up from germline, CDR1 is MDHEN and CDR2 is SYDVKM. CDR3 sequence: CASSSTRTGGTLYNYGYTF. CDR3 in DNA: TGTGCCAGCAGTTCAACTCGGACAGGAGGGACATTATATAACTATGGCTACACCTTC.

This clonotype was observed a few times. The CDR3: CAWNIAGGANEQFF. Written as DNA, the CDR3 is TGTGCCTGGAACATAGCGGGAGGGGCCAATGAGCAGTTCTTC. V and J are TRBV30 and TRBJ2-1; TRBD2 matches at 11 bases. V shed 4 bases and J 6 bases; nucleotides not matched to a gene: 5. CDR3 length: 14 residues. In germline, CDR1 is GTSNPN, CDR2 SVGIG (reference sequence).